Given below is one T cell receptor (beta chain) in context. Its antigen remains undetermined. Per-base quality was not reported, and no clone a single base away is much larger than it. This sample stems from a study of Ad26.COV2.S vaccination and SARS-CoV-2 variants (dated by TCRdb to the early 2020s). The study in broad terms: Sequencing of the TCRbeta repertoire served to evaluate the specificity and breadth of SARS-CoV-2-reactive T cell receptors following Ad26.COV2.S vaccination. The TCR-sequenced set comprised approximately 30 samples: some 20 Ad26.COV2.S vaccine recipients, 5 placebo recipients and 8 SARS-CoV-2 convalescent individuals.

The CDR3 starts with the cysteine, ends with the phenylalanine, and has 14 residues. Of all the DNA, just the CDR3 is kept, 42 bases in frame from base 1. Relative to germline, V is 4 bases shorter and J is 2 bases shorter, with 12 bases between their ends. Reading the germline V gene gives CDR1 SGDLS and CDR2 YYNGEE. Paper-wide results and their limitations: Substantial breadth of spike-specific CD8+ and CD4+ T cell responses was reported after vaccination. Higher spike-specific TCR breadth was observed in Ad26.COV2.S recipients than in placebo recipients (P = 0.0014). Comparable non-spike TCR breadth was observed between vaccine and placebo recipients, consistent with only spike being contained in the vaccine. The authors noted that the TCR breadth and depth analyses may have underestimated total T cell responses.

The immunoSEQ Assay was used to sequence TCRbeta CDR3 regions. After extraction, genomic DNA underwent amplification by bias-controlled multiplex PCR, followed by high-throughput sequencing. In the source study's methods: To quantify the absolute abundance of each unique TCRbeta CDR3 region, sequences were collapsed and filtered. Usable DNA was measured by amplifying reference genes present in all nucleated cells, and TCRbeta template counts were normalized to that usable DNA to estimate T cell fraction. Repertoire TCRs were annotated as SARS-CoV-2-specific by exact matching of V gene, CDR3 amino acid sequence and J gene to a known reactive TCR set. The reference SARS-CoV-2 TCR set came from MIRA and was filtered for enrichment in COVID-19-positive ImmuneCODE repertoires, removing public or cross-reactive TCRs. Using the MIRA antigens, annotated TCRs were further analysed by specific ORF or by position within an ORF. Breadth was defined as annotated unique rearrangements over total unique productive rearrangements; depth was the summed frequency of those rearrangements. Two-sided Wilcoxon rank-sum tests were applied when comparing TCR breadth between groups. Held by TCRdb, this immuneACCESS table contains in-frame sequences only and omits some clones. Under half of the omission traces to an unresolved V gene where checked; the cause of the rest is unknown. That table furnishes V, J and clone size, whereas the DNA furnished D and trimming. This sample comprises just over 350,000 clones, 90% to 95% of them detected only once. Roughly 3.9% of the sample is taken by the ten largest.

This specimen's time point label, per the study, means: individuals recovered from natural SARS-CoV-2 infection. The chain is encoded by TRBV9 joined to TRBJ2-5; a weak D assignment points to TRBD1 (6 bases agree). The receptor's source is a human donor who had recovered from COVID-19. The source material was peripheral blood, sampled after recovery from COVID-19. The DNA sequence is as follows: TGTGCCAGCAGCCCACCAGACAGGCAAGAGACCCAGTACTTC. It translates to CASSPPDRQETQYF.